This T cell receptor beta chain was retrieved from a study of cytomegalovirus exposure and HLA in healthy donors (dated by TCRdb to the late 2010s). Regarding the complete study: In an earlier analysis of 587 of the donors, 276 Gb of sequence data and 100 million or so unique TCR beta sequences from 180 million or so T cells were reported. An early release covering about 600 HLA-typed donors comprised roughly 300 gigabases of sequencing data and tens of millions of unique TCR sequences. Of the 350 to 450 genotyped donors, less than 85% were placed in the genetic ancestry cluster associated with self-reported Caucasian donors. The aim of the study was to test whether cataloging public T cell receptors could identify signatures of past pathogen exposure. Using immunosequencing, the study profiled T cell repertoires from around 680 subjects and related those repertoires to cytomegalovirus serostatus. Besides the first cohort of around 670 subjects, a separate validation cohort made up of some 110 different subjects was used. To predict cytomegalovirus infection status, the study brought together high-throughput TCR immunosequencing, statistical association of individual TCRs with disease status, and machine learning. In a later analysis, previously published TCR beta repertoires from 666 donors were re-analyzed and high-resolution HLA genotyping was added so that TCR occurrence patterns could be studied. The later analysis used no new phenotypic data to find candidate immune exposures, relying instead on TCR beta sequences and their occurrence across donors. In an earlier analysis of more than 550 of the donors, high-throughput TCR beta sequencing was used to judge whether each TCR beta V gene segment behaved as functional or pseudogenic. Donor age, sex, ethnicity and CMV serostatus were collected together with the repertoire data. Genome-wide SNP genotypes for about 65% of the roughly 670 donors were used in a later genetic analysis, which treated that subset as a discovery cohort. Every discovery cohort repertoire had been produced on one sequencing platform. Both class I and class II loci were covered by HLA typing, at four-digit resolution. Typing coverage varied by locus: about 629-640 donors for A, B, C, DRB1 and DQB1; approximately 520 for DQA1; around 610 for DPA1; about 450 for DPB1. Several DR-DQ haplotypes were treated as single units for association and clustering because of strong linkage in the cohort. Across under 500 genotyped donors of the cohort, an average of about 250,000 unique TCR beta nucleotide sequences per donor were sequenced, and approximately 19% of those sequences were non-productive.

To note about this clone: This clone's antigen is unknown. Base qualities are missing; no much larger clone stands one base away.

Findings and caveats that apply to the study as a whole: In vitro tests confirmed that a few of the cytomegalovirus-associated TCR beta chains recognize cytomegalovirus antigens. In this cohort, only TCR beta chains were sequenced, and detectable features were limited by the absence of alpha or paired-chain data. According to a later analysis, most CMV-associated TCR beta chains appeared to be HLA-restricted, and the HLA associations seemed to be driven largely by CMV exposure. Linkage disequilibrium might explain the correlated functional status among segregating V segments, but an unknown experimental factor could not be ruled out. A group of highly shared sequence variants was considered likely to be a technical artifact of the sequencing pipeline. Several of the top co-occurrence clusters appeared to be linked to parvovirus B19, influenza, CMV and Epstein-Barr virus, according to a later analysis. Because HLA typing was missing for some donors at each locus, association tests included only the typed subset. In an earlier analysis of about 540 of the donors, most TCR beta V segments were observed in productive rearrangements about 87% or about 30% of the time, broadly matching IMGT annotations. In a later analysis, some 17,000 TCR beta sequences were associated with specific HLA alleles at a false discovery rate of 0.05. In a later analysis, the rate of TCR association differed among HLA loci, with DRB1 alleles having the most associated TCRs and HLA-C alleles having the fewest. Cytomegalovirus status was reported to be diagnosed by the classifier with high specificity and sensitivity in both the original and validation cohorts. Compared with the 666-donor mean, donors in an Asian-associated ancestry cluster had fewer N-insertions in productive TCRs, according to a later genetic analysis. Sequencing depth was assumed to be roughly uniform across donors in the presence/absence analyses, though that assumption may not hold. Because the 87-base-pair reads could not distinguish some IMGT-functional V segments, including TRBV6-2 and TRBV6-3, those segments were excluded. V-gene and J-gene trimming of TCR beta chains was associated with a missense DCLRE1C variant in a later genetic analysis, and the association was replicated in an independent cohort. The earlier analysis of approximately 590 of the donors excluded about 16 rarely observed V segments, including chromosome 9 orphons, because counts were too low. CMV serostatus was the only immune exposure information available for the cohort. A total of 164 TCR beta chains were listed by the study as associated with cytomegalovirus. In a later analysis, HLA-associated TCR beta chains were found to be more clonally expanded and to have lower generation probabilities than equally common non-associated chains. The authors suggested that the approach could potentially be extended to other disease states and immunological phenotypes. Across donors, most TCR sequences were observed very rarely, whereas some public TCRs were present in many individuals. A further reported finding was that TCR beta sequences accurately predicted the HLA-A and HLA-B alleles for most subjects in the first cohort. When HLA alleles, especially DR and DQ, strongly co-occurred, TCR associations were difficult to assign to individual alleles.

The germline V end is reduced by 3 bases and the J end by 4 bases; junction bases left unmatched: 3. Reading the germline V gene gives CDR1 SGDLS and CDR2 YYNGEE. Spanning cysteine to phenylalanine, the CDR3 consists of 14 amino acids. Only the CDR3 DNA is retained, 42 bases long and in frame from the first base. In total, roughly 670 healthy bone marrow donors made up the cohort. At the time of sampling, every cohort member was nominally healthy, though immune exposures that went unrecorded were likely present. The donor tested CMV seronegative, placing the donor among the approximately 400 seronegative members of the cohort. A peripheral blood sample was collected from each donor, and TCR beta sequencing was performed on peripheral blood mononuclear cells. Genomic DNA was extracted from the blood cell samples with the Qiagen DNeasy Blood Extraction Kit. The library was obtained by the immunoSEQ multiplex PCR assay. The multiplex PCR relied on a mix of 60 forward primers for TCR Vbeta segments and 13 reverse primers for TCR Jbeta segments. A multiplex PCR assay on genomic DNA amplified the CDR3 region of rearranged TCR beta genes. On the Illumina HiSeq System, the amplified TCR beta libraries were sequenced as 87-base-pair reads. Per the source publication's procedure: A later analysis tallied 80 million to 95 million unique TCR beta chains across the 666 repertoires, and about 12 million of those chains were shared by two or more donors. A nearest-neighbor algorithm error-corrected the raw reads and collapsed the reads into unique sequences, merging closely related sequences to remove PCR and sequencing errors. V, D and J gene segments were assigned by aligning CDR3 sequences to IMGT reference sequences. For a sequence to be retained, a match of at least six nucleotides was required to both a V gene segment and a J gene segment. Rearrangements were classified as productive when the CDR3 lacked stop codons and remained in frame with V and J, and all other rearrangements were classified as non-productive. CDR3 was defined by IMGT convention, running from the second conserved V-encoded cysteine to the conserved J-encoded phenylalanine. In an earlier analysis of 550 to 650 of the donors, sequences lacking an unambiguous match to a single V gene segment were excluded. In an earlier analysis of 587 of the donors, a V segment was called functional when productive rearrangements were above 56.7%, and segregating when the standard deviation between donors exceeded 5%. A statistical classification framework was built to diagnose cytomegalovirus status from the catalog of TCR beta chain sequences. In a later analysis, TCR nucleotide sequences were compared against IMGT/GENE-DB human TR gene sequences so that V and J genes could be assigned. Using the TCRdist pipeline, a later analysis assigned CDR3 sequences along with most-parsimonious VDJ recombination scenarios. In a later analysis, every TCR beta chain was defined by the combination of its CDR3 amino acid sequence and its V-gene family, and reads without a unique V-gene family were dropped. As a way to deal with suspected cross-contamination and a sequencing artifact, a later analysis dropped hundreds of nucleotide sequences that were highly shared and had low generation probability. In a later analysis, a clonal expansion index for each public chain was calculated from normalized within-repertoire ranks of inferred template counts. Generation probabilities in a later analysis came from a VDJ recombination model fitted to out-of-frame rearrangements, and those results were checked against IGoR. In a later analysis, TCR-TCR, TCR-HLA and TCR-CMV co-occurrence was scored with hypergeometric tests, and a repertoire-size bias correction was applied to TCR pairs. In a later analysis, false discovery rates were estimated by permuting HLA or CMV assignments 20 times. In a later analysis, co-occurring TCRs were grouped with DBSCAN, and TCRdist sequence similarity was added when clustering was performed within HLA-allele-positive subsets. Repertoires with fewer than 30,000 or more than 120,000 public chains, plus five repertoires with anomalous nucleotide sharing, were excluded from co-occurrence clustering. Sourced from immuneACCESS, this table was stored by TCRdb with only in-frame sequences that have V and J called. A share of the clones is absent; for the studies checked, an unresolved V gene accounts for under half, and the remainder has no known explanation. The V and J calls and clone size come from that table; D and trimming were worked out from the DNA. The sample profile shows a few hundred thousand clones; around 90% of them were found once. 1.7% of the sample comes from the top ten.

The chain is made from TRBV9 and TRBJ2-3, and 9 junctional nucleotides match TRBD2. The sample taken for sequencing was PBMCs. The sequence was collected from a girl aged 2-9 years in good health and CMV-seronegative. The DNA reads as follows: TGTGCCAGCAGCGGGAGACTAGCGGCAGATACGCAGTATTTT. This sequence encodes CASSGRLAADTQYF.